This T cell receptor (beta chain) was obtained from a study of CD8 T cells in ankylosing spondylitis. With regard to this clonotype: The antigen remains unidentified.

Whole-study results and caveats: Some of the motif variants had earlier been found in reactive arthritis patients' fluid and blood. As for the disease-linked clones, they showed a CD8+ phenotype and occurred at relatively low frequencies in peripheral blood. Reported data indicate significant enrichment of disease-linked clones within matched ankylosing spondylitis synovial fluid.

In TCRdb, the 5' RACE reads were re-called with MiXCR into one record per CDR3 protein. The sample carries fewer than 250,000 distinct CDR3 sequences, roughly a tenth recorded once. The length of the CDR3 is 20 residues. Trimming cost V 7 bases and J 0 bases; bases outside gene matches: 21. Germline V gene lookup returns CDR1 DFQATT and CDR2 SNEGSKA (reference sequence). The chain carries TRBV20-1 and TRBJ2-1; 10 bases line up with TRBD2. The sequenced sample consisted of blood, either unsorted or a sorted T cell fraction (not recorded which). This TCR was recovered from a male donor with ankylosing spondylitis or in good health (not recorded which). The DNA for the CDR3 is TGCAGTGGCCGCACGGGGGGCAGAGCGGGGGGGATCAGCTCCTACAATGAGCAGTTCTTC. Translated, it gives CSGRTGGRAGGISSYNEQFF.